The 14 T cell receptor beta chains below were found in one sample sequenced in a study of T cell repertoires in cytomegalovirus infection. These TCRs' antigens remain unknown. TCRdb called the reads again in MiXCR, with one record for every CDR3 protein. The table has some 120,000 distinct CDR3 sequences, more than 30% seen once. The source was CD8+ T cells from cultured PBMCs, collected from culture after CMV antigen stimulation. Receptors were obtained from a human donor in good health (CMV status not recorded). Some clones in this sample may be carry-over from other donors' samples.

The chain links TRBV4-1 to TRBJ2-3; tentatively, D is TRBD2 (5 bases). Germline CDR1 is MGHRA and CDR2 is YSYEKL. V lost 4 bases, J lost 10 bases, and 15 bases lay in between. This CDR3 contains 13 residues. The CDR3 here is CASSLAYQDAQYF. The CDR3 DNA follows: TGCGCCAGCAGCCTAGCGTACCAGGATGCGCAGTATTTT.

The rearrangement uses TRBV27 and TRBJ2-1, with a weak D call TRBD1 (6 bases). The CDR3 consists of 11 residues. The V end lost 11 bases, the J end lost 8 bases, and 13 bases lay between the germline ends. Germline V gene sequence: CDR1 MNHEY, CDR2 SMNVEV (reference sequence). CDR3 sequence: CAVKQGYEQFF. In DNA form, the CDR3 reads TGTGCCGTGAAACAGGGCTATGAGCAGTTCTTC.

In its sample, this clonotype was seen a few times. This chain uses TRBV7-9 with TRBJ1-3; no definite D call. This CDR3 has 12 residues. Germline values: CDR1 SEHNR, CDR2 FQNEAQ (reference sequence). Trimming removed 5 bases at V and 6 bases at J, with 8 bases between. The CDR3 loop reads CASSHVENTIYF. The CDR3 DNA is TGTGCCAGCAGCCACGTGGAAAACACCATATATTTT.

This clonotype was observed a handful of times. The gene calls are TRBV7-8 and TRBJ2-1; 11 nucleotides match TRBD2. V was clipped by 8 bases and J by 4 bases; unmatched bases: 4. The germline V gene encodes CDR1 SGHVS and CDR2 FQNEAQ. The CDR3 has 14 residues. As DNA, the CDR3 is TGTGCCAGCGTCGGGACTAGCGGATACAATGAGCAGTTCTTC. It codes for CASVGTSGYNEQFF.

This sequence joins TRBV6-5 and TRBJ1-2; tentative D call: TRBD1 (5 bases). Per the germline V gene, CDR1 is MNHEY and CDR2 is SVGAGI. The CDR3 runs 14 residues. V lost 0 bases and J lost 4, with 9 bases in between. The CDR3 DNA reads TGTGCCAGCAGTTACTCGCTAAGGGGCTATGGCTACACCTTC. It encodes CASSYSLRGYGYTF.

V and J are TRBV6-2 or TRBV6-3 and TRBJ2-1; D unresolved. The germline gives CDR1 MNHEY, CDR2 SVGEGT. Trimming stripped 5 bases from V and 2 bases from J, with 22 bases between. This CDR3 contains 18 residues. CDR3 DNA: TGTGCCAGCAGTAATTCCAGGCGCGAGGCTGTCGCCTACAATGAGCAGTTCTTC. Its protein is CASSNSRREAVAYNEQFF.

This clonotype has at least ten counts. The chain uses TRBV4-3 and TRBJ2-7; 8 nucleotides align to TRBD2. V shed 3 bases and J 1 base; nucleotides not matched to a gene: 11. This CDR3 has 17 amino acids. From germline, CDR1 is LGHNA and CDR2 YSLEER. In DNA, the CDR3 is TGCGCCAGCAGCCATTCCTTTGGGCTAGCGGGTTCCTACGAGCAGTACTTC. This translates into CASSHSFGLAGSYEQYF.

This clonotype was seen more than once but under ten times. The DNA for the CDR3 is TGTGCCAGCAGTTACTCTTGGTATAGCGGGTTCACCGGGGAGCTGTTTTTT. Translating gives CASSYSWYSGFTGELFF. This chain joins TRBV6-2 or TRBV6-3 and TRBJ2-2; 7 bases are a match to TRBD2. Trimming removed 0 bases from V and 4 bases from J; junction bases left unmatched: 8. The CDR3 covers 17 residues. Germline CDR1 and CDR2: MNHEY and SVGEGT.

This clonotype was picked up one time. The J gene is TRBJ1-1, the V gene TRBV4-1; D is possibly TRBD1 (5 bases). The CDR3 totals 16 residues. CDR1 is MGHRA and CDR2 is YSYEKL in the germline V gene. Trimming cost V 0 bases and J 3 bases, with 14 bases left between them. This chain's CDR3 is CASSQDWVAGHTEAFF. Here the CDR3 DNA reads TGCGCCAGCAGCCAAGATTGGGTGGCAGGGCACACTGAAGCTTTCTTT.

This clonotype was detected many times. The chain uses TRBV7-2 and TRBJ2-7; no clear D gene. There are 13 residues in the CDR3. The V and J ends lost 4 bases and 5 bases respectively, with 12 bases between them. CDR1 and CDR2 from the germline V gene are SGHTA and FQGNSA. The CDR3 region is CASSSTPENEQYF. The DNA for the CDR3 is TGTGCCAGCAGCTCCACCCCAGAGAACGAGCAGTACTTC.

The chain has TRBV7-9 and TRBJ2-5, with unresolved D. Trimming removed 8 bases at V and 3 bases at J, with 10 bases between. This CDR3 contains 12 residues. Germline V gene lookup returns CDR1 SEHNR and CDR2 FQNEAQ (reference sequence). The CDR3 region has the DNA TGTGCCAGCGGGCGCACAGAAGAGACCCAGTACTTC. Its protein is CASGRTEETQYF.

V and J are TRBV20-1 and TRBJ1-5, with D maybe TRBD1 (5 bases). This CDR3 spans 17 amino acids. CDR1 DFQATT and CDR2 SNEGSKA come from the germline V gene (reference sequence). Trimming stripped 6 bases from V and 7 bases from J, with 28 bases between. CDR3 in amino acids: CSATDEGPSSLRQPQHF. The CDR3, as DNA: TGCAGTGCCACAGACGAGGGGCCGTCCTCGTTGCGGCAGCCCCAGCATTTT.

This chain links TRBV12-5 with TRBJ1-2, with a possible D match to TRBD1 (5 bases). Germline CDR1 LGHNT, CDR2 FRNRAP. This CDR3 is 16 amino acids long. Trimming left V 4 bases short and J 4 bases short, with 19 bases between. In DNA form, the CDR3 reads TGTGCTAGTGGTTGGGTCCTCGGCAGGGATGCCTATGGCTACACCTTC. This translates into CASGWVLGRDAYGYTF.

This clonotype occurred many times. V is TRBV7-8 and J is TRBJ2-3; 14 nucleotides match TRBD2. With V trimmed by 1 base and J by 0 bases, 3 bases remained unmatched. CDR1 and CDR2 from the germline V gene are SGHVS and FQNEAQ. The CDR3 sequence is 18 residues long. The DNA for the CDR3 is TGTGCCAGCAGCTTAGAGACTAGCGGGGGGGCTAGCACAGATACGCAGTATTTT. This translates into CASSLETSGGASTDTQYF.